Listed below are T cell receptor beta chains from one sample, sequenced in a study of T cell responses to AZD1222 COVID-19 vaccine. Sequencing used immunoSEQ multiplex PCR; TCRdb keeps in-frame clones, though not all of them. The data hold 80,000 or so clones, with 87% observed a single time. This sample comprised peripheral blood, obtained on day 0 of AZD1222 vaccination. The receptor set was obtained from an adult in good health. The CDR3 runs from the conserved cysteine through the conserved F or W. The D gene is left open where the match is weak. Not all rows give a size; the values are once, few, many and, for expanded clones, a class.

J,size,D,V,length,DNA,CDR3
TRBJ2-7,-,TRBD2,TRBV3-1/TRBV3-2,16,TGTGCCAGCAGCCAAGATGGGGGACTAGCAGTTTACGAGCAGTACTTC,CASSQDGGLAVYEQYF
TRBJ2-2,-,-,TRBV21-1,16,TGTGCCAGCAGCAAAAGGTGGGACGGACTATCCGGGGAGCTGTTTTTT,CASSKRWDGLSGELFF
TRBJ2-3,-,-,TRBV6-2/TRBV6-3,16,TGTGCCAGCAGTTCATCTCTAGCCGGAGGGCCAGATACGCAGTATTTT,CASSSSLAGGPDTQYF
TRBJ1-2,-,TRBD1,TRBV7-8,14,TGTGCCAGCAGCCCAACAGGGGGTACTATAGGCTACACCTTC,CASSPTGGTIGYTF
TRBJ2-7,few,TRBD2,TRBV11-2,18,TGTGCCAGCAGCTTAGTAGGTAGCGGGAGTAGTTTCCTCTACGAGCAGTACTTC,CASSLVGSGSSFLYEQYF
TRBJ1-2,-,-,TRBV12-3/TRBV12-4,12,TGTGCCAGCAGTTCTGGGACATATGGCTACACCTTC,CASSSGTYGYTF
TRBJ2-7,few,TRBD2,TRBV5-1,15,TGCGCCAGCAGGGAGGGACTAGCGCTACCCTACGAGCAGTACTTC,CASREGLALPYEQYF
TRBJ2-2,few,-,TRBV27,15,TGTGCCAGCAGTTCCCTGCAGGGTCGCACCGGGGAGCTGTTTTTT,CASSSLQGRTGELFF
TRBJ1-2,-,-,TRBV19,13,TGTGCCACGCAGAGGGGTGCTCGGAATGGCTACACCTTC,CATQRGARNGYTF
TRBJ1-1,-,-,TRBV6-1,14,TGTGCCAGCAGTGATAGGCAGTGGAACACTGAAGCTTTCTTT,CASSDRQWNTEAFF
TRBJ1-5,once,-,TRBV18,18,TGTGCCAGCTCACCCTCAGGGGCATCTCTTGATAGCAATCAGCCCCAGCATTTT,CASSPSGASLDSNQPQHF
TRBJ1-5,-,-,TRBV23-1,10,TGCGCCCCCCCTGCCCAGCCCCAGCATTTT,CAPPAQPQHF
TRBJ1-1,-,TRBD1,TRBV19,14,TGTGCCAGTAGTAGGACAGGGGAGAGCGCTGAAGCTTTCTTT,CASSRTGESAEAFF
TRBJ1-2,-,-,TRBV12-3/TRBV12-4,13,TGTGCCAGCAGTGTTGGGACGCTCTATGGCTACACCTTC,CASSVGTLYGYTF
TRBJ2-5,-,-,TRBV2,15,TGTGCCAGCACCCAAAGGGGCGCTTTCGAAGAGACCCAGTACTTC,CASTQRGAFEETQYF
TRBJ2-5,-,TRBD2,TRBV6-4,15,TGTGCCAGCAGCGCTAGCGGAGGAGGCGGGGAGACCCAGTACTTC,CASSASGGGGETQYF